A single sample gave rise to the 27 T cell receptor beta chains below, sequenced in a study of cytomegalovirus exposure and HLA in healthy donors. PCR primers comprised 60 Vbeta and 13 Jbeta primers. This table comes from immunoSEQ multiplex PCR, and its TCRdb copy is limited to in-frame clones, with some not included. The sample shows approximately 90,000 clones, roughly two thirds of them seen only once. Sequencing input: PBMCs. The receptors derive from a woman aged 50 to 65 in good health and CMV-seropositive.

As for this clone: At one boundary the junction diverges from the germline segment, which might be a read error. The rearrangement joins TRBV7-9 to TRBJ1-2; 11 bases line up with TRBD1. The CDR3 has 16 amino acids. CDR1 is SEHNR, CDR2 FQNEAQ, per germline (reference sequence). In nucleotides, the CDR3 is TGTTCCAGCAGCCCCGGGACAGGGGGAATTCTCCATGGCTACACCTTC. Translation gives CSSSPGTGGILHGYTF.

This clone was seen more than once but under ten times. The CDR3 spells CASSTQGNQPQHF. For the CDR3, the DNA is TGTGCCAGTAGTACTCAGGGAAATCAGCCCCAGCATTTT. The chain has TRBV19 and TRBJ1-5; maybe TRBD1 (5 bases). CDR1 and CDR2 (germline): LNHDA, SQIVND (reference sequence). The CDR3 runs to 13 residues. Between the trimmed V and J ends, which lost 4 bases and 4 bases, there was a span of 8 bases.

Note on this clone: One junction end does not reproduce the germline sequence, and a read error may be involved. The chain has TRBV7-7 and TRBJ2-2; possibly TRBD1 for D (6 bases). There are 15 residues in the CDR3. Germline lookup yields CDR1 SSHAT and CDR2 FNYEAQ (reference sequence). The CDR3 here is CASSLGTPNTGELFF. Here the CDR3 DNA reads TGTGCTAGCAGCTTAGGGACACCGAACACCGGGGAGCTGTTTTTT.

This clone was seen once. The junction does not match germline at one end; this may be a read error. This rearrangement joins TRBV7-9 to TRBJ2-7; no reliable D call. CDR1 is SEHNR, CDR2 FQNEAQ, per germline (reference sequence). The CDR3 has 11 amino acids. The CDR3: CSSSFSNEQYF. CDR3 nucleotide sequence: TGTTCCAGCAGCTTTTCTAACGAGCAGTACTTC. The full variable domain, completed using reference TRBV7-9 and TRBJ2-7, is DTGVSQNPRHKITKRGQNVTFRCDPISEHNRLYWYRQTLGQGPEFLTYFQNEAQLEKSRLLSDRFSAERPKGSFSTLEIQRTEQGDSAMYLCSSSFSNEQYFGPGTRLTVT.

The J gene is TRBJ2-1, the V gene TRBV5-4, with 8 nucleotides matching TRBD1. Germline V gene sequence: CDR1 SGHNT, CDR2 YYREEE (reference sequence). The CDR3 length is 15 residues. After removal of 1 base from V and 7 bases from J, the junction contained 7 bases not matched to a gene. The CDR3 DNA is TGTGCCAGCAGCTTGAATCAGGGGGCGCGAAATGAGCAGTTCTTC. It is translated as CASSLNQGARNEQFF.

The V gene is TRBV6-1, the J gene TRBJ1-2; D may be TRBD1 (6 bases). Germline values: CDR1 MNHNS, CDR2 SASEGT. V was cut by 4 bases and J by 0 bases, with 12 bases left in between. CDR3 length: 15 residues. The CDR3 reads CASSARTAANYGYTF. CDR3 DNA sequence: TGTGCCAGCAGTGCTAGGACAGCCGCTAACTATGGCTACACCTTC.

This clone was recorded once. V gene TRBV2 combines with J gene TRBJ1-5; no clear D gene. The germline gives CDR1 SNHLY, CDR2 FYNNEI. CDR3 length equals 13 residues. With 5 bases removed from V and 3 bases from J, the gap between germline ends came to 8 bases. CDR3 DNA: TGTGCCAGCAGTAACAGTTTCAATCAGCCCCAGCATTTT. Translating gives CASSNSFNQPQHF.

V usage is TRBV6-5 and J usage is TRBJ1-2; 8 bases are a match to TRBD1. The V and J ends lost 5 bases and 2 bases, in that order; junction bases with no gene match: 7. This CDR3 spans 15 amino acids. CDR1 and CDR2 from the germline V gene are MNHEY and SVGAGI. CDR3 protein: CASSNGQGWNYGYTF. CDR3 DNA sequence: TGTGCCAGCAGTAACGGACAGGGATGGAACTATGGCTACACCTTC.

The V gene is TRBV14, the J gene TRBJ2-3; 12 nucleotides match TRBD2. The CDR3 consists of 17 residues. V gave up 4 bases and J gave up 1 base; unmatched junction bases: 6. Looked up from germline, CDR1 is SGHDN and CDR2 is FVKESK. CDR3 in amino acids: CASSRSGLAGRTDTQYF. Here the CDR3 DNA reads TGTGCCAGCAGCCGCTCGGGACTAGCGGGCCGCACAGATACGCAGTATTTT. The full variable domain, completed using reference TRBV14 and TRBJ2-3, is EAGVTQFPSHSVIEKGQTVTLRCDPISGHDNLYWYRRVMGKEIKFLLHFVKESKQDESGMPNNRFLAERTGGTYSTLKVQPAELEDSGVYFCASSRSGLAGRTDTQYFGPGTRLTVL.

Only a few counts were recorded for this clone. CDR3 protein: CASSPGLAGGQETQYF. CDR3 sequence (DNA): TGTGCCAGCTCACCCGGACTAGCGGGAGGGCAAGAGACCCAGTACTTC. The chain joins TRBV18 to TRBJ2-5; 15 positions match TRBD2. There are 16 residues in the CDR3. Unmatched junction bases numbered 1, after V lost 3 bases and J lost 2 bases. The germline gives CDR1 KGHSH, CDR2 LQKENI.

The chain joins TRBV13 to TRBJ2-7; possible D gene TRBD2, 6 bases. Germline V gene sequence: CDR1 PRHDT, CDR2 FYEKMQ (reference sequence). Trimming pared 7 bases from V and 6 bases from J, leaving 19 bases between. The CDR3 loop spans 14 amino acids. The CDR3 sequence: CASTLRGTHSEQYF. The CDR3 region has the DNA TGTGCCAGCACCCTGCGGGGAACCCATTCCGAGCAGTACTTC. Together with reference TRBV13 and TRBJ2-7, the CDR3 gives the full variable domain: AAGVIQSPRHLIKEKRETATLKCYPIPRHDTVYWYQQGPGQDPQFLISFYEKMQSDKGSIPDRFSAQQFSDYHSELNMSSLELGDSALYFCASTLRGTHSEQYFGPGTRLTVT.

This rearrangement joins TRBV19 to TRBJ2-1; 7 nucleotides match TRBD1. The V segment lost 5 bases and the J segment 2 bases; nucleotides outside the gene matches: 15. The CDR3 spans 18 residues. Per germline, CDR1 LNHDA and CDR2 SQIVND (reference sequence). CDR3 amino acids: CASSLVSVQGSPYNEQFF. The CDR3 DNA is TGTGCCAGTAGTTTGGTCAGCGTACAGGGGTCCCCCTACAATGAGCAGTTCTTC. The full variable domain, completed using reference TRBV19 and TRBJ2-1, is DGGITQSPKYLFRKEGQNVTLSCEQNLNHDAMYWYRQDPGQGLRLIYYSQIVNDFQKGDIAEGYSVSREKKESFPLTVTSAQKNPTAFYLCASSLVSVQGSPYNEQFFGPGTRLTVL.

This clone was recorded once. This rearrangement joins TRBV5-8 to TRBJ2-2; D is unclear. The germline gives CDR1 SGHTS, CDR2 YDEGEE. V shed 0 bases and J shed 4 bases, with 7 bases lying between them. The CDR3 is 14 amino acids. The CDR3 nucleotides read TGTGCCAGCAGCTTGGTCCCAGTCACCGGGGAGCTGTTTTTT. The encoded protein is CASSLVPVTGELFF.

The J gene is TRBJ2-7, the V gene TRBV27; 9 bases match TRBD1. This CDR3 spans 13 amino acids. With 5 bases clipped from V and 2 bases from J, the junction kept 1 base outside the gene matches. Looked up from germline, CDR1 is MNHEY and CDR2 is SMNVEV (reference sequence). In nucleotides, the CDR3 is TGTGCCAGCAGTCGACAGGGGGCCTACGAGCAGTACTTC. Translating it yields CASSRQGAYEQYF.

This clone has only one observation. The genes are TRBV7-9 and TRBJ2-5, with a possible D match to TRBD2 (6 bases). Germline V CDR1 and CDR2: SEHNR, FQNEAQ (reference sequence). V lost 8 bases to trimming and J lost 8 bases, with 15 bases between them. The CDR3 spans 12 residues. The CDR3: CASGHGLRTQYF. The CDR3 DNA follows: TGTGCCAGCGGGCACGGACTACGAACCCAGTACTTC.

The chain has TRBV19 and TRBJ1-5; D gene unclear. Germline values: CDR1 LNHDA, CDR2 SQIVND (reference sequence). V lost 3 bases and J lost 9, with 18 bases in between. The CDR3 sequence is 15 residues long. CDR3 sequence (DNA): TGTGCCAGTAGTATTTCGAGGAGGGCCGAGGGGCCCCAGCATTTT. It codes for CASSISRRAEGPQHF. The entire variable domain, with the rest obtained from reference TRBV19 and TRBJ1-5, is as follows: DGGITQSPKYLFRKEGQNVTLSCEQNLNHDAMYWYRQDPGQGLRLIYYSQIVNDFQKGDIAEGYSVSREKKESFPLTVTSAQKNPTAFYLCASSISRRAEGPQHFGDGTRLSIL.

The chain carries TRBV6-1 and TRBJ1-6, with a weak D call TRBD1 (6 bases). Germline V lookup: CDR1 MNHNS, CDR2 SASEGT. Trimming stripped 5 bases from V and 3 bases from J, with 8 bases between. CDR3 length: 14 residues. The CDR3 DNA sequence: TGTGCCAGCAGTCGGACAGACTATAATTCACCCCTCCACTTT. This translates into CASSRTDYNSPLHF.

This clone occurred a few times. The chain couples TRBV19 to TRBJ2-1, with 8 bases identical to TRBD2. Germline values: CDR1 LNHDA, CDR2 SQIVND (reference sequence). With V trimmed by 3 bases and J by 8 bases, 6 bases remained unmatched. This CDR3 region has 14 residues. Written as DNA, the CDR3 is TGTGCCAGTAGTATTAGAGCGGGAGTGGATGAGCAGTTCTTC. Translated: CASSIRAGVDEQFF.

This chain connects TRBV28 to TRBJ2-1; TRBD1 matches at 9 bases. The CDR3 contains 15 residues. V was pared by 5 bases and J by 8 bases, with 10 bases of the junction left unmatched. Germline-derived CDR1 and CDR2 are MDHEN and SYDVKM. The CDR3 DNA sequence: TGTGCCAGCAGTACTACAGGGGGCGCAGTGTATGAGCAGTTCTTC. Translated, it gives CASSTTGGAVYEQFF.

The chain carries TRBV5-4 and TRBJ1-1; possibly TRBD1 for D (5 bases). The CDR3 extends over 15 amino acids. Germline lookup yields CDR1 SGHNT and CDR2 YYREEE (reference sequence). V lost 0 bases and J lost 3, with 12 bases in between. The CDR3: CASSLVGGGYTEAFF. CDR3 bases: TGTGCCAGCAGCTTGGTCGGGGGAGGTTACACTGAAGCTTTCTTT.

The J gene is TRBJ2-2, the V gene TRBV7-2, with D perhaps matching TRBD1 (6 bases). CDR3 length: 14 residues. Germline V gene data show CDR1 as SGHTA and CDR2 as FQGNSA. V lost 3 bases, J lost 5 bases, and 10 bases lay in between. CDR3 region: CASSFSRGTGELFF. The CDR3 DNA follows: TGTGCCAGCAGCTTCAGCAGGGGAACCGGGGAGCTGTTTTTT.

This clone occurred once. V gene TRBV7-3 combines with J gene TRBJ2-3, with TRBD2 matching over 8 bases. CDR3 length equals 15 residues. The V segment lost 3 bases and the J segment 5 bases; nucleotides outside the gene matches: 7. Germline V gene lookup returns CDR1 SGHTA and CDR2 FQGTGA. CDR3 loop: CASSFRGRMGDTQYF. CDR3 nucleotides: TGTGCCAGCAGCTTTCGCGGGAGGATGGGAGATACGCAGTATTTT. Drawing the rest from reference TRBV7-3 and TRBJ2-3, the complete variable domain is GAGVSQTPSNKVTEKGKYVELRCDPISGHTALYWYRQSLGQGPEFLIYFQGTGAADDSGLPNDRFFAVRPEGSVSTLKIQRTERGDSAVYLCASSFRGRMGDTQYFGPGTRLTVL.

In its sample, this clone was seen once. V is TRBV5-4 and J is TRBJ2-1; D is perhaps TRBD1 (5 bases). V shed 2 bases and J shed 6 bases, with 15 bases lying between them. Germline V CDR1 and CDR2: SGHNT, YYREEE (reference sequence). The CDR3 covers 15 residues. This CDR3 reads CASSFPPAGFNEQFF. In DNA, the CDR3 is TGTGCCAGCAGCTTTCCCCCGGCAGGGTTCAATGAGCAGTTCTTC.

The chain joins TRBV5-1 to TRBJ1-4; no clear D gene. CDR1 SGHRS and CDR2 YFSETQ come from the germline V gene. The CDR3 is 14 residues long. The ends were cut back, 3 bases at V and 5 bases at J, with 11 bases in the middle. The CDR3 DNA follows: TGCGCCAGCAGCTCTTGGACGGGGAATGAAAAACTGTTTTTT. As protein: CASSSWTGNEKLFF.

CDR3 nucleotides: TGTGCCAGCAGCTTGCGTCCCGATCAGCCCCAGCATTTT. Its protein is CASSLRPDQPQHF. V usage is TRBV5-4 and J usage is TRBJ1-5; D is unclear. The V end lost 1 base, the J end lost 5 bases, and 7 bases lay between the germline ends. The CDR3 totals 13 residues. Per the germline V gene, CDR1 is SGHNT and CDR2 is YYREEE (reference sequence). Based on the CDR3 plus reference TRBV5-4 and TRBJ1-5, the full variable domain is ETGVTQSPTHLIKTRGQQVTLRCSSQSGHNTVSWYQQALGQGPQFIFQYYREEENGRGNFPPRFSGLQFPNYSSELNVNALELDDSALYLCASSLRPDQPQHFGDGTRLSIL.

The J gene is TRBJ1-5, the V gene TRBV19; 7 nucleotides agree with TRBD1. The CDR3 runs 15 residues. The J segment lost 2 bases and the V segment lost 3 bases, leaving 4 bases of the junction unmatched. Germline CDR1 is LNHDA and CDR2 is SQIVND (reference sequence). The CDR3 nucleotides are TGTGCCAGTAGTATGAGGGGGCTTGGCAATCAGCCCCAGCATTTT. Protein product: CASSMRGLGNQPQHF.

This clone was seen a handful of times. The chain carries TRBV7-3 and TRBJ1-5; TRBD1 is a possible D gene (6 bases). V was trimmed by 5 bases and J by 3 bases, leaving 23 bases between them. CDR3 size: 18 residues. CDR1 SGHTA and CDR2 FQGTGA come from the germline V gene. The DNA of the CDR3 is TGTGCCAGCAGCAATGCCCTATCAGGGGACGGGGACAATCAGCCCCAGCATTTT. This sequence encodes CASSNALSGDGDNQPQHF.